These 15 T cell receptor beta chains came from one sample sequenced in a study of shared clonotypes between healthy human individuals. Method: immunoSEQ multiplex PCR; TCRdb's copy keeps in-frame clones and lacks some. Of roughly 2.4 million clones in the sample, approximately 96% are singletons; the top ten hold less than 0.15%. The sequencing sample was made of naive CD4+ T cells sorted from blood. Noted subset: CD45RA+ positively selected. The receptors were gathered from a man younger than 30 in good health.

A remark on this clone: At the DNA level, this CDR3 is encoded by other sequences in the same sample as well. The rearrangement links TRBV10-3 to TRBJ2-7, with 9 positions matching TRBD1. From germline, CDR1 is ENHRY and CDR2 SYGVKD. The V gene end was trimmed by 10 bases and the J gene end by 4 bases; junction bases not matched to a gene: 5. The CDR3 runs 12 residues. The CDR3 bases are TGTGCCACCGGGACAGGGTCTTACGAGCAGTACTTC. This translates into CATGTGSYEQYF.

Details on this clone: This sample includes further DNA sequences coding for the same CDR3. The chain is built from TRBV30 and TRBJ2-7; a possible D gene is TRBD2 (7 bases). Trimming shortened V by 0 bases and J by 3 bases, and 12 bases separated the two germline ends. This CDR3 is 14 amino acids long. Per the germline V gene, CDR1 is GTSNPN and CDR2 is SVGIG (reference sequence). For the CDR3, the DNA is TGTGCCTGGAGTGTAGGGGGGGTAGGCTACGAGCAGTACTTC. Translating gives CAWSVGGVGYEQYF.

The gene calls are TRBV5-1 and TRBJ1-5, with no clear D. Germline V gene lookup returns CDR1 SGHRS and CDR2 YFSETQ. The CDR3 totals 15 residues. V lost 4 bases, J lost 3 bases, and 14 bases lay in between. CDR3 sequence reads: CASSQDGGTNQPQHF. In nucleotides, the CDR3 is TGCGCCAGCAGCCAGGACGGAGGTACCAATCAGCCCCAGCATTTT.

This clone was seen a few times. The same CDR3 can be traced to other DNA sequences in this sample. The chain recombines TRBV20-1 with TRBJ2-7; D call uncertain. This CDR3 contains 11 residues. Trimming removed 0 bases from V and 1 base from J, with 1 base in between. Germline V gene lookup returns CDR1 DFQATT and CDR2 SNEGSKA (reference sequence). The CDR3 is CSARDSYEQYF. The CDR3 DNA reads as TGCAGTGCTAGAGATTCCTACGAGCAGTACTTC.

The genes are TRBV9 and TRBJ2-1; 10 nucleotides match TRBD2. The ends lost 2 bases at V and 8 bases at J; junction bases unmatched: 7. The CDR3 consists of 15 residues. Germline loops: CDR1 SGDLS, CDR2 YYNGEE. For the CDR3, the DNA is TGTGCCAGCAGCGTGAGCGGGGGGGCTCTCGATGAGCAGTTCTTC. This gives the protein CASSVSGGALDEQFF. The full variable domain, its missing parts supplied by reference TRBV9 and TRBJ2-1, is DSGVTQTPKHLITATGQRVTLRCSPRSGDLSVYWYQQSLDQGLQFLIQYYNGEERAKGNILERFSAQQFPDLHSELNLSSLELGDSALYFCASSVSGGALDEQFFGPGTRLTVL.

This chain links TRBV7-9 with TRBJ2-6; 11 bases are a match to TRBD1. The J segment lost 2 bases and the V segment lost 5 bases, leaving 5 bases of the junction unmatched. Germline V gene data show CDR1 as SEHNR and CDR2 as FQNEAQ (reference sequence). CDR3 size: 17 residues. CDR3 sequence (DNA): TGTGCCAGCAGCGGTGGGACAGGGGGAACTGGGGCCAACGTCCTGACTTTC. This codes for CASSGGTGGTGANVLTF.

V is TRBV18 and J is TRBJ1-6; 7 bases match TRBD1. This CDR3 contains 14 residues. Germline V CDR1 and CDR2: KGHSH, LQKENI. V was clipped by 6 bases and J by 11 bases; unmatched bases: 10. CDR3 coding DNA: TGTGCCAGCTCTCCAAGTGGGACAGAGACACCCCTCCACTTT. Amino acid sequence: CASSPSGTETPLHF.

The chain uses TRBV5-1 and TRBJ2-5; D unresolved. Germline values: CDR1 SGHRS, CDR2 YFSETQ. The CDR3 spans 14 residues. V lost 0 bases, J lost 4 bases, and 10 bases lay in between. The CDR3 DNA reads TGCGCCAGCAGCTTGGTCGTGACTCGAGAGACCCAGTACTTC. Protein: CASSLVVTRETQYF. Combining the CDR3 with reference TRBV5-1 and TRBJ2-5 gives the whole variable domain KAGVTQTPRYLIKTRGQQVTLSCSPISGHRSVSWYQQTPGQGLQFLFEYFSETQRNKGNFPGRFSGRQFSNSRSEMNVSTLELGDSALYLCASSLVVTRETQYFGPGTRLLVL.

The genes are TRBV2 and TRBJ2-3; TRBD2 might be the D (5 bases). From germline, CDR1 is SNHLY and CDR2 FYNNEI. Trimming took off 5 bases at V and 4 bases at J, with 7 bases between the two ends. The CDR3 loop spans 12 amino acids. CDR3 residues: CASSRGADTQYF. CDR3 DNA sequence: TGTGCCAGCAGTCGGGGAGCAGATACGCAGTATTTT. The full variable domain, completed using reference TRBV2 and TRBJ2-3, is EPEVTQTPSHQVTQMGQEVILRCVPISNHLYFYWYRQILGQKVEFLVSFYNNEISEKSEIFDDQFSVERPDGSNFTLKIRSTKLEDSAMYFCASSRGADTQYFGPGTRLTVL.

A remark on this clone: At the DNA level, this CDR3 is encoded by other sequences in the same sample as well. CDR3 bases: TGCGCCAGCAGTCCCACTAGCGGGGGAGAGACCCAGTACTTC. Translated: CASSPTSGGETQYF. This chain links TRBV5-1 with TRBJ2-5, with 11 bases matching TRBD2. The germline CDR1 and CDR2 sequences are SGHRS and YFSETQ. V trimming: 5 bases; J trimming: 4 bases; junction bases outside the gene matches: 4. The CDR3 extends over 14 amino acids.

The V and J genes are TRBV9 and TRBJ2-2, with 9 bases fitting TRBD1. Germline V gives CDR1 SGDLS, CDR2 YYNGEE. V lost 3 bases to trimming and J lost 4 bases; unmatched junction nucleotides: 4. The CDR3 contains 15 residues. The CDR3 here is CASSARDRATGELFF. In nucleotides, the CDR3 is TGTGCCAGCAGCGCCCGGGACAGGGCCACCGGGGAGCTGTTTTTT.

The chain employs TRBV10-3 and TRBJ2-7; D might be TRBD1 (5 bases). Germline V lookup: CDR1 ENHRY, CDR2 SYGVKD. The CDR3 consists of 15 residues. With 7 bases removed from V and 4 bases from J, the gap between germline ends came to 20 bases. CDR3 protein: CAITPTDSRFYEQYF. In DNA form, the CDR3 reads TGTGCCATCACCCCGACTGACAGCCGGTTTTACGAGCAGTACTTC.

The rearrangement uses TRBV25-1 and TRBJ1-4; the D gene is possibly TRBD1 (5 bases). Trimming pared 4 bases from V and 0 bases from J, leaving 12 bases between. Germline V CDR1 and CDR2: MGHDK, SYGVNS. The CDR3 contains 16 residues. CDR3 loop: CASSAGGFATNEKLFF. CDR3 nucleotide sequence: TGTGCCAGCAGTGCGGGGGGGTTCGCAACTAATGAAAAACTGTTTTTT.

Note on this clone: Within the sample, other DNA sequences also encode this same CDR3. The rearrangement joins TRBV6-1 to TRBJ1-5, with 9 positions matching TRBD1. With 4 bases clipped from V and 7 bases from J, the junction kept 5 bases outside the gene matches. The CDR3 loop spans 14 amino acids. Germline CDR1 and CDR2: MNHNS and SASEGT. The CDR3 is CASSVGTGNQPQHF. CDR3 DNA sequence: TGTGCCAGCAGTGTAGGGACAGGGAACCAGCCCCAGCATTTT.

The chain couples TRBV6-1 to TRBJ2-1; D unresolved. This CDR3 is 17 amino acids long. From germline, CDR1 is MNHNS and CDR2 SASEGT. Trimming stripped 3 bases from V and 2 bases from J, with 17 bases between. This CDR3 is CASSEGYLGVAYNEQFF. In nucleotides, the CDR3 is TGTGCCAGCAGTGAGGGCTACCTGGGTGTGGCCTACAATGAGCAGTTCTTC.